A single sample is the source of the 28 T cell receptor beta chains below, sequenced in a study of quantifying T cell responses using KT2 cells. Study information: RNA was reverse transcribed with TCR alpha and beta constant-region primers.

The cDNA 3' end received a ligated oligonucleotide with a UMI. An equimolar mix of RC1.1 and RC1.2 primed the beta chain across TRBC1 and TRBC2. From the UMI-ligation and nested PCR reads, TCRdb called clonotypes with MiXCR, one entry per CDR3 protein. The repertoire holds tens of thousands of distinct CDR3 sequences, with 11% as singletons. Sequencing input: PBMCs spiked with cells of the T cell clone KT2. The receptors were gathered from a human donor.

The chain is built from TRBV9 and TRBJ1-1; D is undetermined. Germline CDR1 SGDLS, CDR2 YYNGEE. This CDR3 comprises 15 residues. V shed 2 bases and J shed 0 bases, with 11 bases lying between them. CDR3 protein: CASSVVCTMNTEAFF. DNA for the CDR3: TGTGCCAGCAGCGTCGTGTGTACTATGAACACTGAAGCTTTCTTT.

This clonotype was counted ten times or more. CDR3 sequence (DNA): TGTGCCAGCAGCCAAGGATTTACAGGGGGCGACTATGGCTACACCTTC. It is translated as CASSQGFTGGDYGYTF. J is TRBJ1-2 and V is TRBV12-3 or TRBV12-4; 9 bases align to TRBD1. The trim removed 6 bases at V and 3 bases at J, leaving 11 bases unmatched. The CDR3 covers 16 residues.

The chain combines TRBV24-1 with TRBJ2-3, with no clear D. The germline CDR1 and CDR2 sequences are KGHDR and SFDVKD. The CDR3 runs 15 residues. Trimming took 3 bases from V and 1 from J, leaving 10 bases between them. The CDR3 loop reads CATSDPPDGTDTQYF. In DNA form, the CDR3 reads TGTGCCACCAGTGATCCCCCGGACGGCACAGATACGCAGTATTTT.

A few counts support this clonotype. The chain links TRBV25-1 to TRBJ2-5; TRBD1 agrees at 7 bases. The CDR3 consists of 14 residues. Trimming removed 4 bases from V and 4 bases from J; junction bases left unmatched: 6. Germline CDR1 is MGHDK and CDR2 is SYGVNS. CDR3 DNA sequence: TGTGCCAGCAGTGCGAGGACAGGCCCAGAGACCCAGTACTTC. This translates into CASSARTGPETQYF. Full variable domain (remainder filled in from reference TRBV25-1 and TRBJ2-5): EADIYQTPRYLVIGTGKKITLECSQTMGHDKMYWYQQDPGMELHLIHYSYGVNSTEKGDLSSESTVSRIRTEHFPLTLESARPSHTSQYLCASSARTGPETQYFGPGTRLLVL.

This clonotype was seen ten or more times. The CDR3 bases are TGCAGTGCTAGAGTTACGACAGGGCAGGAAGGAGGCTACACCTTC. It specifies CSARVTTGQEGGYTF. The V and J genes are TRBV20-1 and TRBJ1-2, with 7 bases matching TRBD1. The germline V gene encodes CDR1 DFQATT and CDR2 SNEGSKA (reference sequence). The CDR3 is 15 residues long. J lost 8 bases, V lost 1 base, and 13 bases had no gene match.

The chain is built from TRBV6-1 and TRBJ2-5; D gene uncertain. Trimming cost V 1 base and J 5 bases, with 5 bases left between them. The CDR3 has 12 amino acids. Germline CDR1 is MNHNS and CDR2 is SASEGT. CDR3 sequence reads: CASSEVGETQYF. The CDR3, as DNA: TGTGCCAGCAGTGAAGTAGGGGAGACCCAGTACTTC.

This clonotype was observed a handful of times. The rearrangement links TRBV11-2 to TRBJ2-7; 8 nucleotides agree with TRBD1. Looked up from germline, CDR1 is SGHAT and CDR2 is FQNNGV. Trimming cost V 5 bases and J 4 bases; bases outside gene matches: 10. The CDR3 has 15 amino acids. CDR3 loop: CASSANLDRGYEQYF. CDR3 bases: TGTGCCAGCAGCGCCAACCTAGACAGGGGTTACGAGCAGTACTTC.

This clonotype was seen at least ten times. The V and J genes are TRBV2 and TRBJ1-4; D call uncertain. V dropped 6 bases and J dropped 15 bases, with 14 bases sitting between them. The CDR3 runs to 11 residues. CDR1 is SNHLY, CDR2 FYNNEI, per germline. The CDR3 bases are TGTGCCAGCAGCTTTCAGACGATAGTGTTTTTT. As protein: CASSFQTIVFF.

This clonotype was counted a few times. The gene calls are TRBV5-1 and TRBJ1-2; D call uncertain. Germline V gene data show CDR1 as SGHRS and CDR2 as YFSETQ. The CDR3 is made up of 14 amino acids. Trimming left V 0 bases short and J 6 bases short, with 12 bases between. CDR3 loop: CASSLEGRLDGYTF. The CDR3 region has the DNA TGCGCCAGCAGCTTGGAGGGCAGGTTGGATGGCTACACCTTC. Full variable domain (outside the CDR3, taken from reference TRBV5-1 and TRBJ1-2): KAGVTQTPRYLIKTRGQQVTLSCSPISGHRSVSWYQQTPGQGLQFLFEYFSETQRNKGNFPGRFSGRQFSNSRSEMNVSTLELGDSALYLCASSLEGRLDGYTFGSGTRLTVV.

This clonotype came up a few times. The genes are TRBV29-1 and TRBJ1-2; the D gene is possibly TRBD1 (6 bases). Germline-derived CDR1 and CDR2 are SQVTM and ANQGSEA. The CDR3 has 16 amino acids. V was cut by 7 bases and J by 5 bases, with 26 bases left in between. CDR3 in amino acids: CSAEGLQGRGLYGYTF. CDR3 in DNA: TGCAGCGCCGAGGGTCTACAGGGACGGGGACTTTATGGCTACACCTTC.

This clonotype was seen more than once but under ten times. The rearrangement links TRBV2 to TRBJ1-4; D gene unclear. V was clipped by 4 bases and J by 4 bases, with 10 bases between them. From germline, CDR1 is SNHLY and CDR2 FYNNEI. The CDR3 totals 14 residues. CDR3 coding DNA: TGTGCCAGCAGTGTGGGCGCTTATAATGAAAAACTGTTTTTT. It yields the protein CASSVGAYNEKLFF.

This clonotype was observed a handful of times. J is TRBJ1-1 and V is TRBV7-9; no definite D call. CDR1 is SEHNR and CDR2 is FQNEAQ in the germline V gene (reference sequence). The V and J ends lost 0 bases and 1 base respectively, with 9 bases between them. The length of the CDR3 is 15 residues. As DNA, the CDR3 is TGTGCCAGCAGCTTAGCAAGGGCAACGAACACTGAAGCTTTCTTT. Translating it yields CASSLARATNTEAFF. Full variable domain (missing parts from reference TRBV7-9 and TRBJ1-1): DTGVSQNPRHKITKRGQNVTFRCDPISEHNRLYWYRQTLGQGPEFLTYFQNEAQLEKSRLLSDRFSAERPKGSFSTLEIQRTEQGDSAMYLCASSLARATNTEAFFGQGTRLTVV.

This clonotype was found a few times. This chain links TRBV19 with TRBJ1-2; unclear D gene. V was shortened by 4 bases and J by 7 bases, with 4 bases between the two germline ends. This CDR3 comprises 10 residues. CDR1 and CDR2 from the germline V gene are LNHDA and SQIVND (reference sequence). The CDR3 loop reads CASSKGGYTF. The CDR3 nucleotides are TGTGCCAGTAGTAAGGGTGGCTACACCTTC.

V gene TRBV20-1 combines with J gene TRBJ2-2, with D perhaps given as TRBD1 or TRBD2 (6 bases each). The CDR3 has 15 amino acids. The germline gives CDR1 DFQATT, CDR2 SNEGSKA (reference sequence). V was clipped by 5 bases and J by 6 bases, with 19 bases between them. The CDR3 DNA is TGCAGTGCTTACCCGAGCAGGGGACTTTCCGGGGAGCTGTTTTTT. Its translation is CSAYPSRGLSGELFF.

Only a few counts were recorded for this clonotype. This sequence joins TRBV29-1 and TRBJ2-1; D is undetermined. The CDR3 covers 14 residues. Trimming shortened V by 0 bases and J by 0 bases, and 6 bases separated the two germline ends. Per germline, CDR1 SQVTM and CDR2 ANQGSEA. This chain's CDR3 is CSVEDTVSYNEQFF. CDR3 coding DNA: TGCAGCGTTGAAGACACGGTCTCCTACAATGAGCAGTTCTTC.

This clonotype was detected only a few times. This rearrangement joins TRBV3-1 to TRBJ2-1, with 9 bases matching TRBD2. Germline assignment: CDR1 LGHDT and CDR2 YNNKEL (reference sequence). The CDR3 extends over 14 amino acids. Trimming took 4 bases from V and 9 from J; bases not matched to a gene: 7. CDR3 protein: CASSPGVAGVEQFF. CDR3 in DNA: TGTGCCAGCAGCCCCGGGGTAGCGGGGGTTGAGCAGTTCTTC.

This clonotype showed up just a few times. This CDR3 reads CAISRPGNEQFF. The CDR3 DNA follows: TGTGCCATCAGTCGTCCGGGAAATGAGCAGTTCTTC. The chain has TRBV10-3 and TRBJ2-1, with D possibly being TRBD2 (5 bases). CDR1 is ENHRY and CDR2 is SYGVKD in the germline V gene. This CDR3 is 12 amino acids long. V was trimmed by 5 bases and J by 7 bases, leaving 9 bases between them.

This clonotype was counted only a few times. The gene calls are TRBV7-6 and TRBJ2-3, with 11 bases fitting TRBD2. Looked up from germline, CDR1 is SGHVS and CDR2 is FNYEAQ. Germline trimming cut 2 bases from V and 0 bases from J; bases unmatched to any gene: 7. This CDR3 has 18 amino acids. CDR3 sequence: CASSLTSSGGTSTDTQYF. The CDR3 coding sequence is TGTGCCAGCAGCTTAACGTCTAGCGGGGGGACTAGCACAGATACGCAGTATTTT. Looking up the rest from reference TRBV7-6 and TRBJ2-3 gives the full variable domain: GAGVSQSPRYKVTKRGQDVALRCDPISGHVSLYWYRQALGQGPEFLTYFNYEAQQDKSGLPNDRFSAERPEGSISTLTIQRTEQRDSAMYRCASSLTSSGGTSTDTQYFGPGTRLTVL.

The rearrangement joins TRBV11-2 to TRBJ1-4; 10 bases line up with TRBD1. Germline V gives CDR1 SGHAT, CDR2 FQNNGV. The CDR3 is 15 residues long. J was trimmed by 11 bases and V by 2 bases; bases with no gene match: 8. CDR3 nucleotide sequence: TGTGCCAGCAGCTTACCGTGGACAGGGGGAAGTAAACTGTTTTTT. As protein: CASSLPWTGGSKLFF.

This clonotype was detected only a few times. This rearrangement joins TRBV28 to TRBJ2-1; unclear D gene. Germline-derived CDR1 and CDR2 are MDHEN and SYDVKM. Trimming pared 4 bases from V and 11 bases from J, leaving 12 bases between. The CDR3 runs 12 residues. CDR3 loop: CASSSETGKQFF. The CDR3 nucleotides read TGTGCCAGCAGTTCCGAAACCGGTAAGCAGTTCTTC.

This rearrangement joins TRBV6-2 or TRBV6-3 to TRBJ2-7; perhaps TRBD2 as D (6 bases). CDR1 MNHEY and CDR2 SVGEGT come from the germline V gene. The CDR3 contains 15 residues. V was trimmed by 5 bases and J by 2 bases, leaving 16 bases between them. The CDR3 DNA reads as TGTGCCAGCAGTAGCCCCCTGACGGGAGCCTACGAGCAGTACTTC. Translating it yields CASSSPLTGAYEQYF.

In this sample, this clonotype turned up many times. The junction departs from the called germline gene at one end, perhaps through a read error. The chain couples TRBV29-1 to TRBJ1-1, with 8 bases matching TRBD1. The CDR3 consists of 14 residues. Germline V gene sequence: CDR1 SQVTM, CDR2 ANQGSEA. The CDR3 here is CSVEGRQGNAEAFF. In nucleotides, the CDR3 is TGCAGCGTTGAAGGGCGACAGGGGAACGCTGAAGCTTTCTTT.

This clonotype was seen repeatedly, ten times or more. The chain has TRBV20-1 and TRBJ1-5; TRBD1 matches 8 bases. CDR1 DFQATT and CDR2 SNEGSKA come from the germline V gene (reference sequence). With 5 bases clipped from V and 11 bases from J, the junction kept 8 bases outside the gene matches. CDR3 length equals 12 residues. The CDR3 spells CSAGTGMGAQHF. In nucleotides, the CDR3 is TGCAGTGCTGGGACAGGAATGGGGGCCCAGCATTTT.

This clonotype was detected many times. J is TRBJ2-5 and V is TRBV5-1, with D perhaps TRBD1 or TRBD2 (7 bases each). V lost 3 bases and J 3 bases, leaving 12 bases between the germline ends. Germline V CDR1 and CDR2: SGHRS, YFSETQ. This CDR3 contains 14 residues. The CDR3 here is CASSSSGGEETQYF. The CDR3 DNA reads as TGCGCCAGCAGCTCATCAGGGGGGGAAGAGACCCAGTACTTC.

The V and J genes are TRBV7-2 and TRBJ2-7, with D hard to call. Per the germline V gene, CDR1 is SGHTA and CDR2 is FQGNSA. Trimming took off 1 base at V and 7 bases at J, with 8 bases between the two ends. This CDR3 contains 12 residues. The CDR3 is CASSLVTREQYF. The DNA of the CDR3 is TGTGCCAGCAGCTTAGTGACGAGGGAGCAGTACTTC. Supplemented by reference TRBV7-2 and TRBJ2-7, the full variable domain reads GAGVSQSPSNKVTEKGKDVELRCDPISGHTALYWYRQSLGQGLEFLIYFQGNSAPDKSGLPSDRFSAERTGGSVSTLTIQRTQQEDSAVYLCASSLVTREQYFGPGTRLTVT.

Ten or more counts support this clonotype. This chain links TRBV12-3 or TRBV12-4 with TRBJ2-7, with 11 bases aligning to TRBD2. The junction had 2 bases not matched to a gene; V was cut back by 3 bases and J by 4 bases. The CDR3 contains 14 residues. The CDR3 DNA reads TGTGCCAGCAGTTTTTCTAGCGGGGGGTACGAGCAGTACTTC. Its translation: CASSFSSGGYEQYF.

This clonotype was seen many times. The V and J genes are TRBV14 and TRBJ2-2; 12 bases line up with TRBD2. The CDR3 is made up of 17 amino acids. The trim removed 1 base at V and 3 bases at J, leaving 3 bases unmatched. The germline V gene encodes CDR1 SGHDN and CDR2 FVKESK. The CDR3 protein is CASSQGRLAGDTGELFF. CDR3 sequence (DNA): TGTGCCAGCAGCCAAGGTCGACTAGCGGGAGACACCGGGGAGCTGTTTTTT.

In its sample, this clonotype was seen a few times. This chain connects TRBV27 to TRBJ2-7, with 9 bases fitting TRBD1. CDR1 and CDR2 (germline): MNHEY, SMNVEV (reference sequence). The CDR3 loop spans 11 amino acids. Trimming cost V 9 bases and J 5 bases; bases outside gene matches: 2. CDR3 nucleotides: TGTGCCAGTGGACAGGGGAACGAGCAGTACTTC. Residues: CASGQGNEQYF.